This TCR beta chain was recorded in a study of blood T cells in healthy people across ages (dated by TCRdb to 2013 to 2016). General notes on the study: In model experiments, template switching captured about one uniquely barcoded TCR beta cDNA molecule for every two T cells. To track age-related changes in TCR beta repertoire diversity, the study relied on deep sequencing normalized with unique cDNA molecular identifiers. Using the same blood draw, the study looked at two additional independent replicas of 1 million unique cDNA reads for two donors, one aged 18 to 30 and the other aged 80 or older. Four age groups were formed from the donors: young (average approximately 17 years), middle-aged (roughly 38), aged (under 70) and long-lived (approximately 78). Paper-wide results and their limitations: Observed TCR beta diversity per million T cells fell roughly linearly with age, and a significant reduction was already apparent by age about 38. Because profiling used bulk unsorted PBMCs, naive and antigen-experienced compartments could not be compared conclusively. Observed TCR beta diversity correlated strongly with the percentage of naive T cells measured by flow cytometry. The long-lived group showed more naive CD4+ T cells, fewer expanded clones and increased TCR diversity than the aged group, suggesting age selection. Estimates of total diversity based on one million sequenced T cells were regarded as lower bounds and as underestimates. The CMV infection status of donors was not known, potentially confounding age-related changes in expanded clonotypes.

The CDR3 runs 15 amino acids, cysteine and phenylalanine included. The kept DNA is CDR3 alone, 45 bases in frame from the first base. Looking up the germline V gene yields CDR1 KGHSH and CDR2 LQKENI. This clonotype was detected a few times. The specificity of this receptor is unknown. The record has no base qualities; no much larger clone is one base away. Donors were a few dozen systemically healthy Caucasian individuals from Russia aged roughly 6 to 100 years. Around 9.7 milliliters of peripheral blood were collected from each donor into EDTA-treated Vacutainer tubes. Ficoll-Paque density-gradient centrifugation was used to isolate PBMCs, with at least 6.5 million obtained per sample. Total RNA was extracted from PBMCs with Trizol reagent, with at least 5.5 micrograms obtained per sample. Naive CD45RAhigh/CD27high T cell percentages were measured by flow cytometry on a PBMC aliquot from every donor.

The library was made by 5' RACE. Sequencing used an Illumina HiSeq 2500. A second roughly 6 to 12 cycle PCR used a sample-barcoded 5' primer and a J-beta primer mix. Each TCR beta cDNA molecule received a unique molecular identifier from a template-switch 5' adaptor carrying 12 random nucleotides. At least 2.5 million CDR3-containing paired-end reads were obtained from each sample. First-strand cDNA synthesis was performed from all RNA using the Mint cDNA synthesis kit, with priming by a TRBC-specific oligonucleotide. Following uracil-DNA glycosylase treatment, all cDNA underwent a first 18-cycle PCR with the universal primers M1SS and BC2_uni_R. In the authors' own workflow: For normalization, 1 million high-quality reads were randomly selected from each sample, with every read carrying a distinct molecular identifier. Reads with shared molecular identifiers were discarded instead of being binned into consensus sequences. CDR3 identification, clonotype clustering and error correction used MiTCR with a Q25 quality threshold and the strictest error-elimination algorithm. A nonparametric unseen species model using Euler transformation provided a lower-bound estimate of total TCR beta diversity. Clones were called with MiXCR by TCRdb after fastp trimmed the public reads at Q25, and only in-frame beta chains were retained. Rows matching on CDR3 protein sequence are summarized as one entry with the most common DNA and genes. What appears here as the V and J calls and clone size reflects TCRdb's work, not the paper's. This sample gives about 780,000 distinct CDR3 sequences in total; 25% to 30% of them show up just once. The ten largest clones take up less than 3.5% of the sample.

These data are also associated with another study on T cells of mothers and their children. In that second paper, the authors write: Nine systemically healthy Caucasian individuals, comprising three mothers and their six children, were included as donors. cDNA synthesis consumed the entire amount of extracted RNA, loaded at around 1.5 ug RNA in each 15 ul reaction. Sample barcodes and 2-4 random nucleotides were added via the M1S primer in the second PCR. Each mother yielded over 9 million TCR beta CDR3 reads and each child 3 million to 3.5 million reads. In both related and unrelated pairs, thymic selection shapes the output of TCR recombination in a similar way, with inherited differences having only a minor effect. Normalized repertoire overlap was always found to be slightly, but never significantly, higher in related mother-child pairs than in unrelated mother-child pairs. With a sensitivity of 90 to 100 clones per million clonotypes, no persistent microchimeric T cell clones were detected. The study used deep NGS to compare TCR beta repertoires of mothers and children, seeking features distinguishing related mother-child pairs from unrelated individuals. Mothers averaged about 40 +/- 4 years of age and children averaged approximately 11 +/- 4 years. Libraries were sequenced on Illumina HiSeq 2000 with 100+100 nt paired-end reads after adapter ligation with NEBNext reagents. To prevent cross-contamination, the mother and child libraries were prepared a month apart and were sequenced in separate runs. Each donor had between roughly 450,000 and 2,300,000 distinct TCR beta clonotypes identified. Naive TCR beta clonotypes were estimated from low-frequency clonotypes matched to each donor's FACS-determined naive share, without sorting.

The sequence derives from a boy younger than 18 in good health. The sample consisted of blood. The chain is assembled from TRBV18 and TRBJ2-7; TRBD1 is a possible D gene, resting on 6 matching bases. TRBJ2-5 matches the DNA end more closely, so the J call is doubtful. The CDR3 is CASSRNRENQETQYF. The bases are TGTGCCAGCTCACGCAACAGGGAAAACCAAGAGACCCAGTACTTC.